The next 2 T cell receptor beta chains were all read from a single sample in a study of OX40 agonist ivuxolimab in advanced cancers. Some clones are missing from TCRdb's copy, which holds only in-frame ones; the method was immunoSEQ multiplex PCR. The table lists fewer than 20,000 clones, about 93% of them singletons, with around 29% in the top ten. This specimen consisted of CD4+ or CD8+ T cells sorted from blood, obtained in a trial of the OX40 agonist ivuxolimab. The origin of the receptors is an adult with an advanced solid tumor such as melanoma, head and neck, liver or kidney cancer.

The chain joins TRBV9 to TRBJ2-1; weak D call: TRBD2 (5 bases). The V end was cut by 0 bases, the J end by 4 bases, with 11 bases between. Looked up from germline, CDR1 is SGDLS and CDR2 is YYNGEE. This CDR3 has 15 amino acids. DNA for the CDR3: TGTGCCAGCAGCGTAGAGAGGGCAGGTTACAATGAGCAGTTCTTC. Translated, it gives CASSVERAGYNEQFF.

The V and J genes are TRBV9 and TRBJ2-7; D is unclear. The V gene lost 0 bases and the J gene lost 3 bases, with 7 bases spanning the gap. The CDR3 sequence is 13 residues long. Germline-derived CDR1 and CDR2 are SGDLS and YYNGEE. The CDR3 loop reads CASSVASNYEQYF. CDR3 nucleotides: TGTGCCAGCAGCGTAGCTTCCAACTACGAGCAGTACTTC.